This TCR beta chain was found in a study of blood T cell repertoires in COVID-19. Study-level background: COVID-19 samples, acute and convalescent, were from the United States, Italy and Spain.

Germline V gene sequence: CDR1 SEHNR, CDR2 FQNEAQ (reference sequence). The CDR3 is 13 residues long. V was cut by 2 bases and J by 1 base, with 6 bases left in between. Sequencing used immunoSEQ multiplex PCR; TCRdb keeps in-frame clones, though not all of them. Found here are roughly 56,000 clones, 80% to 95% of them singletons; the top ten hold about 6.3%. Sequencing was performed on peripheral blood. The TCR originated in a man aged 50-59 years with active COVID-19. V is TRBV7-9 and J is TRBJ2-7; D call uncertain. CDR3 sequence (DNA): TGTGCCAGCAGCTTAACGCGGTCCTACGAGCAGTACTTC. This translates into CASSLTRSYEQYF.